These 25 T cell receptor beta chains share one sample of origin, sequenced in a study of beta chain features in type 1 diabetes. The study reverse transcribed the entire isolated RNA, so it sequenced expressed TCRB transcripts. Generated by immunoSEQ multiplex PCR, the TCRdb table keeps only in-frame clones and is missing some. The sample yields 810,000 or so clones, roughly 15% seen once. The sample consisted of naive CD4+ T cells from blood. These receptors were taken from a woman aged 18-29 years in good health.

This clone was seen a few times. The chain recombines TRBV5-4 with TRBJ1-2; no clear D gene. Germline V gives CDR1 SGHNT, CDR2 YYREEE (reference sequence). V lost 4 bases and J lost 7, with 14 bases in between. The length of the CDR3 is 13 residues. The CDR3, as DNA: TGTGCCAGCAGCGAGGAGAGGGTGATTGGCTACACCTTC. Protein: CASSEERVIGYTF. Full variable domain (rest looked up from reference TRBV5-4 and TRBJ1-2): ETGVTQSPTHLIKTRGQQVTLRCSSQSGHNTVSWYQQALGQGPQFIFQYYREEENGRGNFPPRFSGLQFPNYSSELNVNALELDDSALYLCASSEERVIGYTFGSGTRLTVV.

This clone has more than one count but fewer than ten. This rearrangement joins TRBV5-8 to TRBJ2-1; possibly TRBD1 or TRBD2 for D (5 bases each). In germline, CDR1 is SGHTS, CDR2 YDEGEE. Trimming pared 5 bases from V and 6 bases from J, leaving 15 bases between. This CDR3 is built from 14 residues. DNA of the CDR3: TGTGCCAGCAGACCCTGGGACGTTGGCAATGAGCAGTTCTTC. Its protein product is CASRPWDVGNEQFF.

V is TRBV5-6 and J is TRBJ2-1, with 7 positions matching TRBD1. The germline CDR1 and CDR2 sequences are SGHDT and YYEEEE. The CDR3 covers 14 residues. With 1 base clipped from V and 7 bases from J, the junction kept 5 bases outside the gene matches. DNA for the CDR3: TGTGCCAGCAGCTTGAGGAAGGGGGCGAATGAGCAGTTCTTC. Its translation is CASSLRKGANEQFF.

This clone was observed a handful of times. This chain joins TRBV5-1 and TRBJ2-5, with no clear D. The V and J ends lost 0 bases and 1 base respectively, with 1 base between them. The CDR3 is made up of 12 amino acids. Looked up from germline, CDR1 is SGHRS and CDR2 is YFSETQ. CDR3 loop: CASSLVQETQYF. Written as DNA, the CDR3 is TGCGCCAGCAGCTTGGTCCAAGAGACCCAGTACTTC.

V gene TRBV6-5 combines with J gene TRBJ1-1, with 7 bases lining up with TRBD1. The germline gives CDR1 MNHEY, CDR2 SVGAGI. The CDR3 has 14 amino acids. With 7 bases clipped from V and 3 bases from J, the junction kept 8 bases outside the gene matches. The CDR3 reads CASTPTGRDTEAFF. In DNA, the CDR3 is TGTGCCAGCACCCCGACAGGGCGCGACACTGAAGCTTTCTTT.

This chain links TRBV7-2 with TRBJ2-5, with TRBD2 matching 11 bases. This CDR3 has 15 amino acids. Germline loops: CDR1 SGHTA, CDR2 FQGNSA. J was trimmed by 2 bases and V by 4 bases; bases with no gene match: 3. DNA for the CDR3: TGTGCCAGCAGCTACCGGACTAGCGGGCAAGAGACCCAGTACTTC. Its protein is CASSYRTSGQETQYF.

V usage is TRBV4-2 and J usage is TRBJ2-7; D uncertain. This CDR3 has 14 residues. CDR1 is LGHNA, CDR2 YNFKEQ, per germline. V lost 3 bases to trimming and J lost 1 base, with 10 bases between them. The CDR3 DNA reads as TGTGCCAGCAGCCAGTCATTCGGGTCCTACGAGCAGTACTTC. This translates into CASSQSFGSYEQYF.

The chain carries TRBV4-2 and TRBJ2-5; 8 bases are shared with TRBD2. This CDR3 has 13 residues. J was trimmed by 5 bases and V by 5 bases; bases with no gene match: 4. Germline loops: CDR1 LGHNA, CDR2 YNFKEQ. In DNA, the CDR3 is TGTGCCAGCAGCTTTGGCGGGGGGGAGACCCAGTACTTC. It encodes CASSFGGGETQYF.

A few counts support this clone. This chain joins TRBV6-6 and TRBJ1-2, with 8 bases aligning to TRBD1. The trim removed 5 bases at V and 4 bases at J, leaving 9 bases unmatched. The germline V gene encodes CDR1 MNHNY and CDR2 SVGAGI (reference sequence). The CDR3 is 15 amino acids. In DNA, the CDR3 is TGTGCCAGCAGTCCGGGGGGACAGGCCACCTATGGCTACACCTTC. This codes for CASSPGGQATYGYTF.

This clone turned up a few times. The CDR3 DNA is TGTGCCAGCACCGGAGGGCCAACAGATACGCAGTATTTT. Protein: CASTGGPTDTQYF. This rearrangement joins TRBV9 to TRBJ2-3; D is possibly TRBD2 (6 bases). The germline V gene encodes CDR1 SGDLS and CDR2 YYNGEE. The CDR3 loop spans 13 amino acids. V shed 6 bases and J shed 3 bases, with 11 bases lying between them.

Concerning this clone itself: Additional DNA sequences in this sample encode the identical CDR3. The chain couples TRBV14 to TRBJ1-1; D is undetermined. V dropped 3 bases and J dropped 0 bases, with 5 bases sitting between them. The CDR3 spans 13 residues. From germline, CDR1 is SGHDN and CDR2 FVKESK. The CDR3 is CASSQGMNTEAFF. The CDR3 DNA reads TGTGCCAGCAGCCAGGGGATGAACACTGAAGCTTTCTTT.

This clone was detected a few times. The gene calls are TRBV6-5 and TRBJ2-5; D uncertain. Germline assignment: CDR1 MNHEY and CDR2 SVGAGI. The CDR3 sequence is 14 residues long. The V end lost 2 bases, the J end lost 0 bases, and 7 bases lay between the germline ends. The CDR3, as DNA: TGTGCCAGCAGTTACGGGCCGCACCAAGAGACCCAGTACTTC. It encodes CASSYGPHQETQYF.

This clone appeared a few times. The rearrangement uses TRBV19 and TRBJ2-1, with D hard to call. V dropped 9 bases and J dropped 2 bases, with 26 bases sitting between them. Germline CDR1 reads LNHDA; CDR2 reads SQIVND (reference sequence). The CDR3 totals 18 residues. The DNA for the CDR3 is TGTGCCAGCAGCCATCCCCTGCCCGTAGATCCCCCCTACAATGAGCAGTTCTTC. Protein sequence: CASSHPLPVDPPYNEQFF.

This clone has only a few counts. Within the sample, other DNA sequences also encode this same CDR3. This rearrangement joins TRBV5-1 to TRBJ2-7, with 7 nucleotides matching TRBD1. The germline CDR1 and CDR2 sequences are SGHRS and YFSETQ. Unmatched junction bases numbered 6, after V lost 8 bases and J lost 1 base. The CDR3 spans 13 residues. Here the CDR3 DNA reads TGCGCCAGTTCTTGGGACAGATCCTACGAGCAGTACTTC. Translation: CASSWDRSYEQYF.

The genes are TRBV7-9 and TRBJ1-4, with D possibly being TRBD1 (6 bases). Trimming stripped 6 bases from V and 4 bases from J, with 21 bases between. This CDR3 comprises 17 residues. Per the germline V gene, CDR1 is SEHNR and CDR2 is FQNEAQ (reference sequence). As DNA, the CDR3 is TGTGCCAGCAGTGGGAGCACCGGGACATCGGTTAATGAAAAACTGTTTTTT. This translates into CASSGSTGTSVNEKLFF.

V gene TRBV9 combines with J gene TRBJ2-1, with 9 bases fitting TRBD1. Germline lookup yields CDR1 SGDLS and CDR2 YYNGEE. This CDR3 has 15 residues. The junction had 3 bases not matched to a gene; V was cut back by 0 bases and J by 5 bases. DNA of the CDR3: TGTGCCAGCAGCGTAGGAGGACAGGGGCACAATGAGCAGTTCTTC. Its translation: CASSVGGQGHNEQFF.

Worth noting for this clone: Being one base from a much bigger clone, this may be a read error. The genes are TRBV11-3 and TRBJ2-3; the D is unclear. The V gene lost 3 bases and the J gene lost 3 bases, with 4 bases spanning the gap. CDR1 and CDR2 (germline): SGHNT, YENEEA. The CDR3 consists of 12 residues. CDR3 nucleotides: TGTGCCAGCAGCTTGGGGACAGATACGCAGTATTTT. Encoded protein: CASSLGTDTQYF.

This clone was picked up a small number of times. The CDR3 nucleotides are TGTGCCAGTAGTGCGACGGACAGTTACTACAATGAGCAGTTCTTC. This sequence encodes CASSATDSYYNEQFF. This sequence joins TRBV19 and TRBJ2-1; weak D call: TRBD1 (6 bases). Germline V gene data show CDR1 as LNHDA and CDR2 as SQIVND (reference sequence). Trimming left V 5 bases short and J 3 bases short, with 14 bases between. This CDR3 comprises 15 residues.

In this sample, this clone turned up a few times. This chain uses TRBV20-1 with TRBJ2-1; 7 bases match TRBD2. The germline V gene encodes CDR1 DFQATT and CDR2 SNEGSKA (reference sequence). With 6 bases clipped from V and 15 bases from J, the junction kept 11 bases outside the gene matches. The CDR3 is 11 amino acids. This CDR3 reads CSAAGEVSLFF. The CDR3, as DNA: TGCAGTGCCGCGGGGGAAGTTAGTCTGTTCTTC.

The chain has TRBV28 and TRBJ2-1, with 7 bases lining up with TRBD1. Losses at the gene ends were 6 bases for V and 13 bases for J; bases not matched to a gene: 6. CDR1 is MDHEN and CDR2 is SYDVKM in the germline V gene. This CDR3 comprises 11 residues. The CDR3 coding sequence is TGTGCCAGCAGGCGACAGGGAAACCAGTTCTTC. It yields the protein CASRRQGNQFF.

To note about this clone: The sample contains more than one DNA sequence encoding this CDR3. J is TRBJ1-5 and V is TRBV7-8; D unclear. The CDR3 has 13 residues. The V gene's germline CDR1 is SGHVS and CDR2 FQNEAQ. Trimming removed 1 base from V and 4 bases from J, with 5 bases in between. The CDR3 DNA reads as TGTGCCAGCAGCTTAGACCGAAATCAGCCCCAGCATTTT. It yields the protein CASSLDRNQPQHF.

The genes are TRBV18 and TRBJ2-6; 8 nucleotides match TRBD1. There are 17 residues in the CDR3. Unmatched junction bases numbered 5, after V lost 3 bases and J lost 1 base. Germline V gene lookup returns CDR1 KGHSH and CDR2 LQKENI. The CDR3 sequence is CASSPRQGNSGANVLTF. The CDR3 nucleotides are TGTGCCAGCTCACCGCGACAGGGGAATTCTGGGGCCAACGTCCTGACTTTC. Complete variable domain (other parts from reference TRBV18 and TRBJ2-6): NAGVMQNPRHLVRRRGQEARLRCSPMKGHSHVYWYRQLPEEGLKFMVYLQKENIIDESGMPKERFSAEFPKEGPSILRIQQVVRGDSAAYFCASSPRQGNSGANVLTFGAGSRLTVL.

V is TRBV7-2 and J is TRBJ2-2, with 9 bases identical to TRBD2. The CDR3 contains 18 residues. J was trimmed by 8 bases and V by 0 bases; bases with no gene match: 13. In germline, CDR1 is SGHTA, CDR2 FQGNSA. CDR3 protein: CASSLASRLAGFSGELFF. In DNA form, the CDR3 reads TGTGCCAGCAGCTTAGCGAGTCGGCTAGCGGGATTTTCAGGGGAGCTGTTTTTT.

A word on this clone: The sample holds other DNA sequences that translate to the same CDR3. The rearrangement links TRBV20-1 to TRBJ2-7; D unresolved. V lost 2 bases to trimming and J lost 3 bases, with 5 bases between them. Germline assignment: CDR1 DFQATT and CDR2 SNEGSKA (reference sequence). This CDR3 contains 11 residues. CDR3 DNA: TGCAGTGCTAGAAAAGACTACGAGCAGTACTTC. This sequence encodes CSARKDYEQYF.

This clone has just a few counts. The chain couples TRBV28 to TRBJ2-5; 8 bases fit TRBD1. The CDR3 totals 14 residues. V lost 4 bases, J lost 2 bases, and 3 bases stayed unmatched. From germline, CDR1 is MDHEN and CDR2 SYDVKM. This chain's CDR3 is CASSSGGRQETQYF. The CDR3 DNA is TGTGCCAGCAGTTCAGGGGGCCGGCAAGAGACCCAGTACTTC.